What follows is one T cell receptor (beta chain) and its context. The sample is drawn from a study of blood T cell repertoires in COVID-19. In the study overall: Sites across the United States, Italy and Spain contributed samples from acute and convalescent COVID-19. The analysed material was cDNA or gDNA that came from T cells, B-cell-depleted T cells, or PBMCs.

This CDR3 region has 18 residues. Looked up from germline, CDR1 is GTSNPN and CDR2 is SVGIG (reference sequence). The V and J ends lost 2 bases and 4 bases, in that order; junction bases with no gene match: 19. The protocol was immunoSEQ multiplex PCR, while the TCRdb copy is restricted to in-frame clones and leaves out a portion. The sample comprises 150,000 to 200,000 clones, roughly 87% of which are singletons, and over 7.5% rests with the top ten. Sequencing input: peripheral blood. The TCR comes from a woman in her sixties or seventies with acute or convalescent COVID-19. This chain joins TRBV30 and TRBJ2-7, with 8 bases identical to TRBD1. CDR3 sequence (DNA): TGTGCCTGGAGTTACGGACAGGGTCTTATGAGTTCCCCGTACGAGCAGTACTTC. The encoded protein is CAWSYGQGLMSSPYEQYF. Filled out from reference TRBV30 and TRBJ2-7, the complete variable domain reads SQTIHQWPATLVQPVGSPLSLECTVEGTSNPNLYWYRQAAGRGLQLLFYSVGIGQISSEVPQNLSASRPQDRQFILSSKKLLLSDSGFYLCAWSYGQGLMSSPYEQYFGPGTRLTVT.